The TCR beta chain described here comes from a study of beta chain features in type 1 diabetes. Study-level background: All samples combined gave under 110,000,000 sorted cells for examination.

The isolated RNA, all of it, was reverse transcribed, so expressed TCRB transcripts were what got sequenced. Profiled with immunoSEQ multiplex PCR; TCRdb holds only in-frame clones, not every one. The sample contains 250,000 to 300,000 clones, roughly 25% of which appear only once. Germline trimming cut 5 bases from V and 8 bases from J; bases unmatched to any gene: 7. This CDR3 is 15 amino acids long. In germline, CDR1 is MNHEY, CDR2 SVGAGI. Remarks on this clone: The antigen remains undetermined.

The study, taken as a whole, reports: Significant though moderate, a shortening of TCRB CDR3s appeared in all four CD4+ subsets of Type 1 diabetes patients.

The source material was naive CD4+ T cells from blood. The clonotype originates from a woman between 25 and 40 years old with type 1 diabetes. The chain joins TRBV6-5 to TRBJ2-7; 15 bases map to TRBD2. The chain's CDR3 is CASSVGLAGGPKQYF. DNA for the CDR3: TGTGCCAGCAGTGTCGGACTAGCGGGAGGGCCTAAGCAGTACTTC.